This T cell receptor (beta chain) was retrieved from a study of cytomegalovirus exposure and HLA in healthy donors. The study's findings and limits: According to an earlier analysis, most TCR beta V segments yielded productive rearrangements about 90% or about 30% of the time. A later analysis found common viral pathogens apparently linked to several of the most significant clusters. Researchers counted roughly 160 TCR beta chains as cytomegalovirus-associated.

Both 60 Vbeta primers and 13 Jbeta primers went into the PCR. This table comes from immunoSEQ multiplex PCR, and its TCRdb copy is limited to in-frame clones, with some not included. This repertoire shows about 150,000 clones, 65% to 90% found once; its top ten account for about 7.1%. Germline CDR1 is LGHNA and CDR2 is YNFKEQ. J gave up 0 bases and V 0 bases, and 8 bases lay outside the gene matches. The CDR3 spans 18 residues. As to this clone: Its antigen remains unknown.

V and J are TRBV4-2 and TRBJ2-3; TRBD2 aligns across 8 bases. This sequence originates from a woman between 45 and 60 years old in good health and CMV-seropositive. Sequences were obtained from PBMCs. This CDR3 is CASSQDDFGTSSTDTQYF. The DNA of the CDR3 is TGTGCCAGCAGCCAAGATGACTTCGGGACTAGTAGCACAGATACGCAGTATTTT.